This T cell receptor (beta chain) was captured in a study of T cell changes during pregnancy in multiple sclerosis. Assay used: immunoSEQ multiplex PCR; TCRdb lists only in-frame clones, some missing. The sample carries more than 30,000 clones, around 89% recorded once. The CDR3 totals 16 residues. V shed 3 bases and J 5 bases; nucleotides not matched to a gene: 8. Germline V gene data show CDR1 as LGHNA and CDR2 as YNFKEQ. The chain joins TRBV4-2 to TRBJ2-2; the match to TRBD2 covers 8 bases. This sequence originates from a female donor in good health, enrolled as a control in a pregnancy study. Source: CD4+ T cells from peripheral blood mononuclear cells, taken in the third trimester of pregnancy. This CDR3 reads CASSQESGRSTGELFF. CDR3 DNA: TGTGCCAGCAGCCAGGAAAGCGGGAGAAGTACCGGGGAGCTGTTTTTT.